Listed below are T cell receptor beta chains from one sample, sequenced in a study of T cell responses to AZD1222 COVID-19 vaccine. The method was immunoSEQ multiplex PCR; TCRdb's version includes in-frame clones alone and lacks a portion of them. In the table there are approximately 160,000 clones, roughly 88% of which are singletons. Specimen: peripheral blood, collected on day 0 of MenACWY control vaccination. The source of these receptors is an adult in good health. Both conserved end residues are part of each CDR3. Fields, in order: clone size, V gene, D gene, J gene, CDR3 DNA, CDR3 protein. The D gene is left open where the match is weak. Clone size, where shown, is once, few, many, or a class for clones that have expanded.

-	TRBV14	-	TRBJ1-6	TGTGCCAGCAGCCAAACGGGACGGAACAGCTCCTATAATTCACCCCTCCACTTT	CASSQTGRNSSYNSPLHF
-	TRBV28	-	TRBJ2-3	TGTGCCAGCAGACCCGGGACCACCGCTTGGAGCACAGATACGCAGTATTTT	CASRPGTTAWSTDTQYF
-	TRBV9	-	TRBJ1-6	TGTGCCAGCAGCGTAACAGGGATGAATTCACCCCTCCACTTT	CASSVTGMNSPLHF
-	TRBV6-5	-	TRBJ1-1	TGTGCCAGCACCCTCGAAGTGGGTGCTGAAGCTTTCTTT	CASTLEVGAEAFF
-	TRBV28	TRBD1	TRBJ1-6	TGTGCCAGCAGTTCCCTTTCGGAAAGGGGGCGACCCCTCCACTTT	CASSSLSERGRPLHF
-	TRBV3-1/TRBV3-2	TRBD1	TRBJ1-2	TGTGCCAGCAGCCCCGACAGGGGGCAGGGCTACACCTTC	CASSPDRGQGYTF
-	TRBV24-1	-	TRBJ1-1	TGTGCCACCAGTGCCGCAGGGCGGACTGAAGCTTTCTTT	CATSAAGRTEAFF
-	TRBV29-1	-	TRBJ2-1	TGCAGCGCCGTTCTTTCCTATGAGCAGTTCTTC	CSAVLSYEQFF
-	TRBV27	-	TRBJ1-2	TGTGCCAGCAGTTTATCCCCCAGGGCAGGGGGCTACACCTTC	CASSLSPRAGGYTF
-	TRBV4-2	TRBD1	TRBJ1-3	TGTGCCAGCAGCCAAGAGAGAACAGGGGGTTCTGGAAACACCATATATTTT	CASSQERTGGSGNTIYF
-	TRBV6-2/TRBV6-3	-	TRBJ1-5	TGTGCCAGCAGCTCCCACGGGGGCGCGGGCAATCAGCCCCAGCATTTT	CASSSHGGAGNQPQHF
-	TRBV2	-	TRBJ1-2	TGTGCCAGCAGGGCCGACTTGGATGGCTACACCTTC	CASRADLDGYTF
-	TRBV5-8	TRBD1	TRBJ1-2	TGTGCCAGCAGCCAGGGCAGGGGGAACTATGGCTACACCTTC	CASSQGRGNYGYTF
-	TRBV3-1/TRBV3-2	-	TRBJ1-1	TGTGCCAGCAGCCCCCCGGTTCTGAACACTGAAGCTTTCTTT	CASSPPVLNTEAFF
-	TRBV5-1	-	TRBJ2-7	TGCGCCAGCAGCTTGATATCTCTTGGAGGAGGCGAGCAGTACTTC	CASSLISLGGGEQYF
-	TRBV6-6	-	TRBJ1-1	TGTGCCAGCAGTTCGTCGATGAACACTGAAGCTTTCTTT	CASSSSMNTEAFF
-	TRBV30	-	TRBJ2-5	TGTGCCTGGAGTCTACTAAACGGATGGGGCCAGTACTTC	CAWSLLNGWGQYF
-	TRBV11-2	-	TRBJ1-4	TGTGCCAGCAGCCCAGACCTTAATGAAAAACTGTTTTTT	CASSPDLNEKLFF
-	TRBV6-5	-	TRBJ1-2	TGTGCCAGCAGTTTTGACGGATACTATGGCTACACCTTC	CASSFDGYYGYTF
-	TRBV2	-	TRBJ1-5	TGTGCCAGCAGTGGAGGACAGCAGCACAATCAGCCCCAGCATTTT	CASSGGQQHNQPQHF
-	TRBV19	-	TRBJ2-1	TGTGCCAGTAGGTTGGAGGGGGCCCACAATGAGCAGTTCTTC	CASRLEGAHNEQFF
-	TRBV11-3	TRBD2	TRBJ2-2	TGTGCCAGCAGCTTAGAAAGGGTAGCGGGAGCAACCGGGGAGCTGTTTTTT	CASSLERVAGATGELFF
-	TRBV19	-	TRBJ2-6	TGTGCCAGTAGTCCCTGGCAGGGAGGCTCTGGGGCCAACGTCCTGACTTTC	CASSPWQGGSGANVLTF
-	TRBV15	-	TRBJ1-4	TGTGCCACCAGTTCTCTTCGAGGGGGGAAAAAACTGTTTTTT	CATSSLRGGKKLFF
-	TRBV16	TRBD1	TRBJ1-2	TGTGCCAGCAGGAAGGGGGCAGAGTATGGCTACACCTTC	CASRKGAEYGYTF
-	TRBV6-5	-	TRBJ2-7	TGTGCCAGCAGTTACTTGGGTGGGACAAGCTCCTACGAGCAGTACTTC	CASSYLGGTSSYEQYF
-	TRBV19	TRBD1	TRBJ1-1	TGTGCCAGTAATCAGGGGGCGACGGGGGCTGAAGCTTTCTTT	CASNQGATGAEAFF
-	TRBV29-1	-	TRBJ1-4	TGCAGCGTTGAATCCCGAGAAAAACTGTTTTTT	CSVESREKLFF
-	TRBV4-1	TRBD1	TRBJ1-5	TGCGCCAGCAGCTTAGGACAGGGGAATCAGCCCCAGCATTTT	CASSLGQGNQPQHF
-	TRBV3-1/TRBV3-2	TRBD1	TRBJ1-3	TGTGCCAGCAGCCAACAAGGACAGGGATTAAACACCATATATTTT	CASSQQGQGLNTIYF
once	TRBV2	-	TRBJ1-2	TGTGCCAGCAGTGAAGCAGGAACAGGCGCTAACTATGGCTACACCTTC	CASSEAGTGANYGYTF
-	TRBV30	-	TRBJ1-1	TGTGCCTGGAGTCCCAGACAGGTTGTCGCTGAAGCTTTCTTT	CAWSPRQVVAEAFF
-	TRBV6-5	TRBD1	TRBJ1-2	TGTGCCAGCCCAGACAGGGCCTATGGCTACACCTTC	CASPDRAYGYTF
-	TRBV30	-	TRBJ1-2	TGTGCCTGGAGCTGGGGGGCCTATGGCTACACCTTC	CAWSWGAYGYTF
few	TRBV3-1/TRBV3-2	TRBD1	TRBJ1-1	TGTGCCAGCAGCCAAGGACAGGGCGCTAACACTGAAGCTTTCTTT	CASSQGQGANTEAFF
-	TRBV5-4	-	TRBJ2-3	TGTGCCAGCCGGACAGCGGGCACAGATACGCAGTATTTT	CASRTAGTDTQYF
-	TRBV24-1	TRBD1	TRBJ1-1	TGTGCCACCAGTCCGGGACAGGGGGACACTGAAGCTTTCTTT	CATSPGQGDTEAFF
few	TRBV5-1	-	TRBJ1-2	TGCGCCAGCAGCTCGGACCAACAGGGCTTTTATGGCTACACCTTC	CASSSDQQGFYGYTF
-	TRBV5-6	-	TRBJ2-6	TGTGCCAGCAGCTTGGGACTCATCTCTGGGGCCAACGTCCTGACTTTC	CASSLGLISGANVLTF
-	TRBV19	TRBD1	TRBJ1-1	TGTGCCAGTACCCCCGTAGGGACAGGGATGTCTGAAGCTTTCTTT	CASTPVGTGMSEAFF
-	TRBV7-9	-	TRBJ2-7	TGTGCCAGCAGCCCAGGGGTCATGAGCTCCTACGAGCAGTACTTC	CASSPGVMSSYEQYF
-	TRBV3-1/TRBV3-2	-	TRBJ1-5	TGTGCCAGCAGCCAAGGTGGGACTGGGAATCAGCCCCAGCATTTT	CASSQGGTGNQPQHF
-	TRBV27	-	TRBJ1-5	TGTGCCAGCAGTTTAGGTTCCAATCAGCCCCAGCATTTT	CASSLGSNQPQHF
few	TRBV19	-	TRBJ2-1	TGTGCCAGTAGTGGGGCTAGCGTTTACAATGAGCAGTTCTTC	CASSGASVYNEQFF